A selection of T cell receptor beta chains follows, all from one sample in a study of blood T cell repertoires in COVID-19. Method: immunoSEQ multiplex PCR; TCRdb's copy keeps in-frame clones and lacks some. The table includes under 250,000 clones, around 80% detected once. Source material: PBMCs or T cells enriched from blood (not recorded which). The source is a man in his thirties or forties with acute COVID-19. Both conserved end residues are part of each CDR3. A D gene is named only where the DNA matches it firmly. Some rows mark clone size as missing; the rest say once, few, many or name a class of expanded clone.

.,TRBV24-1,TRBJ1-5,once,TGTGCCACCAGTAAGGAGGGTAATCAGCCCCAGCATTTT,CATSKEGNQPQHF
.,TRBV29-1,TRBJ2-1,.,TGCAGCGTCACCTACTACAATGAGCAGTTCTTC,CSVTYYNEQFF
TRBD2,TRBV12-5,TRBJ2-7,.,TGTGCTAGTGGTTTGGACGGGGGCCTAGCGGGGGCCTTTGGCTACGAGCAGTACTTC,CASGLDGGLAGAFGYEQYF
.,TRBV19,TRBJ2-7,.,TGTGCCAGTAGTCCCAGCGCGGGTACCTACGAGCAGTACTTC,CASSPSAGTYEQYF
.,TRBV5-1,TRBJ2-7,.,TGCGCCAGCAGCTCTGGACAATTCCCCGAGCAGTACTTC,CASSSGQFPEQYF
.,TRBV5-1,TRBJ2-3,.,TGCGCCAGCAGCCCGGTGGTTTCAGATACGCAGTATTTT,CASSPVVSDTQYF
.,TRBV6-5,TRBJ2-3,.,TGTGCCAGCAGTTTGACAGGTTCCACAGATACGCAGTATTTT,CASSLTGSTDTQYF
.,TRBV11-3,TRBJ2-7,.,TGTGCCAGCAGCTTAGACCCAGATCGTGAGCAGTACTTC,CASSLDPDREQYF
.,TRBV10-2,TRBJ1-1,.,TGCGCCACCTCCCCGAACACTGAAGCTTTCTTT,CATSPNTEAFF
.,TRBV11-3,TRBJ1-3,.,TGTGCCAGCAGCTTAGTGGCGGGGGTTTCTGGAAACACCATATATTTT,CASSLVAGVSGNTIYF
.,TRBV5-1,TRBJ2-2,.,TGCGCCAGCAGATCCCCCAGAACCGGGGAGCTGTTTTTT,CASRSPRTGELFF
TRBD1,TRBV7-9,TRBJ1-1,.,TGTGCCAGCAGCTTAGCACAGGGGGTAGCTTTCTTT,CASSLAQGVAFF
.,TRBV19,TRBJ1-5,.,TGTGCCAGTACCCATACAGGGTCGGATCAGCCCCAGCATTTT,CASTHTGSDQPQHF
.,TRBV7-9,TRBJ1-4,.,TGTGCCAGCAGCTTCTCTACAACTAATGAAAAACTGTTTTTT,CASSFSTTNEKLFF
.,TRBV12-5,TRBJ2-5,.,TGTGCTAGTGGTTCTTGGACAGAAGAGACCCAGTACTTC,CASGSWTEETQYF
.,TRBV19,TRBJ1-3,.,TGTGCCAGACAGGGTGGAAACACCATATATTTT,CARQGGNTIYF
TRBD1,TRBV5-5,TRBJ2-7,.,TGTGCCAGCAGCACCGACTGGACAGGTTACGAGCAGTACTTC,CASSTDWTGYEQYF
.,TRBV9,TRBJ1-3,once,TGTGCCAGCAGCGGTCCCGGGACAAGGGGAAACACCATATATTTT,CASSGPGTRGNTIYF
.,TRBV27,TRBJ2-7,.,TGTGCCAGCATGGGGGTACTTGGCGGGGGCCCCTACGAGCAGTACTTC,CASMGVLGGGPYEQYF
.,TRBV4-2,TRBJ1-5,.,TGTGCCAGCAGCCAGTCCTCACAGAGCAATCAGCCCCAGCATTTT,CASSQSSQSNQPQHF
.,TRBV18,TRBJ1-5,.,TGTGCCAGCTCACCAAGAACCAGGGCGGACAATCAGCCCCAGCATTTT,CASSPRTRADNQPQHF
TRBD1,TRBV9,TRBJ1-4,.,TGTGCCAGCAGCGTAGGGACAGGGGACGAAAAACTGTTTTTT,CASSVGTGDEKLFF
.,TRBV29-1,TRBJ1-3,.,TGCAGCGTCGATAACTTATACTCTGGAAACACCATATATTTT,CSVDNLYSGNTIYF
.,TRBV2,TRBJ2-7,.,TGTGCCAGCACCCCACAGGTTTCGGGGGTGGAGCAGTACTTC,CASTPQVSGVEQYF
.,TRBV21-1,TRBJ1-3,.,TGTGCCAGCAGCAAATTGACAGGGGGTACTTGTCCTGGAAACACCATATATTTT,CASSKLTGGTCPGNTIYF
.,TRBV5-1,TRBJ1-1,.,TGCGCCAGCAGCATGGAAGGGGGAATTTTATTTCCGAACACTGAAGCTTTCTTT,CASSMEGGILFPNTEAFF
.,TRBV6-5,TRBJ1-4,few,TGTGCCAGCAGTTACGATCCCGGGGATGAAAAACTGTTTTTT,CASSYDPGDEKLFF
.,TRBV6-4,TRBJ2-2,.,TGTGCCAGCAGTGAGGGGACATCCACCGGGGAGCTGTTTTTT,CASSEGTSTGELFF
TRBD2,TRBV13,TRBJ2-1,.,TGTGCCAGCAGCTGGACTCTAGCGGGGAGAAACAATGAGCAGTTCTTC,CASSWTLAGRNNEQFF
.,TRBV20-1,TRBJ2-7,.,TGCAGTGCCATCAGTGGCGAGCAGTACTTC,CSAISGEQYF
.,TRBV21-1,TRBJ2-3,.,TGTGCCAGCAGCAAAACAGTTTGCACAGATACGCAGTATTTT,CASSKTVCTDTQYF
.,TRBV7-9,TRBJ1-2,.,TGTGCCAGCAGCTTCTCAGGGATTAACTATGGCTACACCTTC,CASSFSGINYGYTF
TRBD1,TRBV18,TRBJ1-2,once,TGTGCCAGCTCACCCAAAGGACAGGGGACGGATGGCTACACCTTC,CASSPKGQGTDGYTF
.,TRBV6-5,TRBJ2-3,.,TGTGCCAGCGTAGGAGGGGCCGATACGCAGTATTTT,CASVGGADTQYF
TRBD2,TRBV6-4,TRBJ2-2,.,TGTGCCAGCAGTGGTCTAGCGGGGGCCACCGGGGAGCTGTTTTTT,CASSGLAGATGELFF
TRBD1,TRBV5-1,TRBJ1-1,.,TGCGCCAGCAGACCAACAGGGGCCGCTAGGAACACTGAAGCTTTCTTT,CASRPTGAARNTEAFF
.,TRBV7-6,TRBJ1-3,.,TGTGCCAGCAGCCCCCCCGGTGGAAACACCATATATTTT,CASSPPGGNTIYF